A single sample gave rise to the 15 T cell receptor beta chains below, sequenced in a study of blood T cell repertoires in COVID-19. Here immunoSEQ multiplex PCR was the method, and the copy in TCRdb shows in-frame clones only, minus some. The data contain around 150,000 clones, approximately 82% of them singletons. Sequenced sample: peripheral blood. These receptors originate from a woman of 80 years or more with acute or convalescent COVID-19.

This clone was observed a single time. The chain recombines TRBV11-3 with TRBJ2-1, with D unclear. V was clipped by 0 bases and J by 9 bases, with 12 bases between them. Germline CDR1 reads SGHNT; CDR2 reads YENEEA. The CDR3 loop spans 14 amino acids. CDR3 DNA: TGTGCCAGCAGCTTAGATTGGAGCCACCGTGAGCAGTTCTTC. Translated, it gives CASSLDWSHREQFF. Drawing the rest from reference TRBV11-3 and TRBJ2-1, the complete variable domain is EAGVVQSPRYKIIEKKQPVAFWCNPISGHNTLYWYLQNLGQGPELLIRYENEEAVDDSQLPKDRFSAERLKGVDSTLKIQPAELGDSAVYLCASSLDWSHREQFFGPGTRLTVL.

The chain employs TRBV7-2 and TRBJ2-1; TRBD2 matches 10 bases. The CDR3 contains 15 residues. Germline CDR1 reads SGHTA; CDR2 reads FQGNSA. With 2 bases clipped from V and 4 bases from J, the junction kept 2 bases outside the gene matches. This CDR3 is CASSLSSGRYNEQFF. CDR3 bases: TGTGCCAGCAGCTTATCTAGCGGGAGATACAATGAGCAGTTCTTC.

CDR3 DNA: TGTGCCAGCAGCCAATCTTGGACTAGCGCTACCTACGAGCAGTACTTC. Translated, it gives CASSQSWTSATYEQYF. The rearrangement links TRBV7-2 to TRBJ2-7, with 9 positions matching TRBD2. The CDR3 sequence is 16 residues long. Germline V lookup: CDR1 SGHTA, CDR2 FQGNSA. Trimming at V came to 5 bases and at J to 2 bases, leaving 10 bases not matched to a gene.

This clone showed up just a few times. This chain connects TRBV19 to TRBJ1-5; D not certain. The CDR3 sequence is 15 residues long. CDR1 is LNHDA, CDR2 SQIVND, per germline (reference sequence). Trimming cost V 1 base and J 4 bases, with 11 bases left between them. The CDR3 sequence is CASSIGGGRNQPQHF. CDR3 DNA: TGTGCCAGTAGTATAGGAGGAGGCAGAAATCAGCCCCAGCATTTT.

This chain links TRBV18 with TRBJ2-1; D perhaps matches TRBD1 (6 bases). Trimming shortened V by 6 bases and J by 6 bases, and 12 bases separated the two germline ends. CDR1 KGHSH and CDR2 LQKENI come from the germline V gene. The CDR3 covers 13 residues. CDR3 DNA: TGTGCCAGCTCCACCGGACAGCTCAATGAGCAGTTCTTC. Protein sequence: CASSTGQLNEQFF.

The gene calls are TRBV5-4 and TRBJ2-3, with 7 nucleotides matching TRBD1. J lost 2 bases, V lost 4 bases, and 7 bases had no gene match. The CDR3 loop spans 15 amino acids. Germline CDR1 SGHNT, CDR2 YYREEE (reference sequence). The CDR3 DNA follows: TGTGCCAGCAGCGCAAGACAGGGCTACACAGATACGCAGTATTTT. Protein sequence: CASSARQGYTDTQYF. Supplemented by reference TRBV5-4 and TRBJ2-3, the full variable domain reads ETGVTQSPTHLIKTRGQQVTLRCSSQSGHNTVSWYQQALGQGPQFIFQYYREEENGRGNFPPRFSGLQFPNYSSELNVNALELDDSALYLCASSARQGYTDTQYFGPGTRLTVL.

The chain combines TRBV12-5 with TRBJ2-7; 12 bases line up with TRBD2. The germline gives CDR1 LGHNT, CDR2 FRNRAP. The CDR3 sequence is 14 residues long. V trimming: 6 bases; J trimming: 2 bases; junction bases outside the gene matches: 2. CDR3 residues: CASGGTSGPYEQYF. In DNA form, the CDR3 reads TGTGCTAGTGGCGGGACTAGCGGGCCCTACGAGCAGTACTTC.

The chain is built from TRBV30 and TRBJ1-2; the match to TRBD1 covers 11 bases. This CDR3 spans 14 amino acids. The germline CDR1 and CDR2 sequences are GTSNPN and SVGIG (reference sequence). V was clipped by 0 bases and J by 7 bases; unmatched bases: 4. In DNA, the CDR3 is TGTGCCTGGAGTGTGGGACAGGGGGGGAGTGGCTACACCTTC. The encoded protein is CAWSVGQGGSGYTF.

This chain links TRBV4-1 with TRBJ1-5; TRBD1 agrees at 7 bases. The CDR3 length is 15 residues. Unmatched junction bases numbered 4, after V lost 4 bases and J lost 1 base. CDR1 is MGHRA, CDR2 YSYEKL, per germline. The CDR3 bases are TGCGCCAGCAGCCGGGACAGTCGAAGCAATCAGCCCCAGCATTTT. Translating it yields CASSRDSRSNQPQHF.

The rearrangement links TRBV11-3 to TRBJ1-1, with a tentative D call TRBD1 (6 bases). Trimming shortened V by 5 bases and J by 7 bases, and 11 bases separated the two germline ends. Looked up from germline, CDR1 is SGHNT and CDR2 is YENEEA. The length of the CDR3 is 12 residues. The CDR3 bases are TGTGCCAGCAGCCCTAACAGGGATGAAGCTTTCTTT. It specifies CASSPNRDEAFF.

V and J are TRBV6-5 and TRBJ2-1, with 8 bases aligning to TRBD2. The CDR3 is 16 residues long. V was clipped by 4 bases and J by 5 bases; unmatched bases: 10. Germline CDR1 reads MNHEY; CDR2 reads SVGAGI. The CDR3 sequence is CASSCPKRELNNEQFF. The CDR3 DNA is TGTGCCAGCAGTTGCCCCAAGCGGGAGCTTAACAATGAGCAGTTCTTC.

This chain uses TRBV7-2 with TRBJ1-1; possibly TRBD1 for D (5 bases). The CDR3 covers 15 residues. V lost 6 bases to trimming and J lost 6 bases, with 20 bases between them. Per the germline V gene, CDR1 is SGHTA and CDR2 is FQGNSA. In DNA form, the CDR3 reads TGTGCCAGCAGGTACACAGGTTGGCCCCTGTCTGAAGCTTTCTTT. Its translation: CASRYTGWPLSEAFF. Full variable domain (outside the CDR3, taken from reference TRBV7-2 and TRBJ1-1): GAGVSQSPSNKVTEKGKDVELRCDPISGHTALYWYRQSLGQGLEFLIYFQGNSAPDKSGLPSDRFSAERTGGSVSTLTIQRTQQEDSAVYLCASRYTGWPLSEAFFGQGTRLTVV.

V gene TRBV19 combines with J gene TRBJ2-7; possibly TRBD1 for D (6 bases). Germline lookup yields CDR1 LNHDA and CDR2 SQIVND (reference sequence). Trimming took 6 bases from V and 4 from J, leaving 19 bases between them. The CDR3 spans 15 residues. The CDR3 region has the DNA TGTGCCAGTAGAAAGACTACAGGGAAAGGATACGAGCAGTACTTC. It codes for CASRKTTGKGYEQYF. Using reference TRBV19 and TRBJ2-7 for the parts outside the CDR3, the full variable domain is DGGITQSPKYLFRKEGQNVTLSCEQNLNHDAMYWYRQDPGQGLRLIYYSQIVNDFQKGDIAEGYSVSREKKESFPLTVTSAQKNPTAFYLCASRKTTGKGYEQYFGPGTRLTVT.

The chain couples TRBV6-2 or TRBV6-3 to TRBJ2-5; TRBD2 matches at 8 bases. CDR1 and CDR2 (germline): MNHEY, SVGEGT. Germline trimming cut 5 bases from V and 4 bases from J; bases unmatched to any gene: 12. The CDR3 has 16 residues. CDR3 loop: CASSPPGGERVETQYF. DNA for the CDR3: TGTGCCAGCAGTCCCCCGGGAGGGGAGAGGGTAGAGACCCAGTACTTC.

The chain carries TRBV23-1 and TRBJ2-1, with TRBD2 matching 10 bases. TRBV23-1 has ORF status, its function being uncertain. With 0 bases clipped from V and 0 bases from J, the junction kept 14 bases outside the gene matches. This CDR3 has 21 residues. The CDR3 reads CASSQSVPGLAPDRSYNEQFF. The CDR3, as DNA: TGCGCCAGCAGTCAATCGGTCCCGGGACTAGCGCCAGATCGCTCCTACAATGAGCAGTTCTTC.